A selection of T cell receptor beta chains follows, all from one sample in a study of CD8 T cells in Susac syndrome. TCRdb recomputed calls from the immunoSEQ multiplex PCR reads with MiXCR, one row per CDR3 protein. The sample consists of about 150,000 distinct CDR3 sequences, roughly 96% of them appearing once. Sequenced sample: CD4+ T cells from PBMCs. These receptors originate from a human donor with Susac syndrome. CDR3s include the opening cysteine and the closing phenylalanine or tryptophan. Each record gives: D gene, J gene, clone size, V gene, CDR3 protein, CDR3 DNA. A D gene is named only where the DNA matches it firmly. Clone size, where shown, is once, few, many, or a class for clones that have expanded.

D gene: NA; J gene: TRBJ1-4; clone size: NA; V gene: TRBV20-1; CDR3 protein: CSAIPDSNEKLFF; CDR3 DNA: TGCAGTGCTATTCCGGATTCTAATGAAAAACTGTTTTTT
D gene: NA; J gene: TRBJ2-1; clone size: NA; V gene: TRBV29-1; CDR3 protein: CSLSRGAYNEQFF; CDR3 DNA: TGCAGCTTATCCAGGGGGGCCTACAATGAGCAGTTCTTC
D gene: TRBD1; J gene: TRBJ2-2; clone size: NA; V gene: TRBV5-1; CDR3 protein: CASSPNPGQKNTGELFF; CDR3 DNA: TGCGCCAGCAGCCCGAATCCGGGACAGAAGAACACCGGGGAGCTGTTTTTT
D gene: NA; J gene: TRBJ1-6; clone size: once; V gene: TRBV2; CDR3 protein: CASSEGPNNSPLHF; CDR3 DNA: TGTGCCAGCAGTGAAGGACCGAATAATTCACCCCTCCACTTT
D gene: NA; J gene: TRBJ2-7; clone size: NA; V gene: TRBV5-6; CDR3 protein: CASSPGRGAYEQYF; CDR3 DNA: TGTGCCAGCAGCCCGGGACGAGGGGCCTACGAGCAGTACTTC
D gene: NA; J gene: TRBJ2-6; clone size: NA; V gene: TRBV5-1; CDR3 protein: CASSLNTGANVLTF; CDR3 DNA: TGCGCCAGCAGCCTGAATACTGGGGCCAACGTCCTGACTTTC
D gene: TRBD2; J gene: TRBJ2-3; clone size: NA; V gene: TRBV4-3; CDR3 protein: CASSQERTSGVGTDTQYF; CDR3 DNA: TGCGCCAGCAGCCAAGAGAGGACTAGCGGGGTCGGCACAGATACGCAGTATTTT
D gene: NA; J gene: TRBJ2-6; clone size: NA; V gene: TRBV15; CDR3 protein: CATSTGGLGANVLTF; CDR3 DNA: TGTGCCACCAGCACGGGGGGCCTTGGGGCCAACGTCCTGACTTTC
D gene: NA; J gene: TRBJ1-3; clone size: once; V gene: TRBV9; CDR3 protein: CASSVGPSRSSGNTIYF; CDR3 DNA: TGTGCCAGCAGCGTAGGTCCTTCTAGGTCCTCTGGAAACACCATATATTTT
D gene: NA; J gene: TRBJ2-3; clone size: NA; V gene: TRBV20-1; CDR3 protein: CSAKDSTDTQYF; CDR3 DNA: TGCAGTGCTAAGGACTCCACAGATACGCAGTATTTT
D gene: NA; J gene: TRBJ2-2; clone size: NA; V gene: TRBV20-1; CDR3 protein: CSAPDGTGELFF; CDR3 DNA: TGCAGTGCTCCCGACGGGACCGGGGAGCTGTTTTTT
D gene: NA; J gene: TRBJ2-7; clone size: NA; V gene: TRBV21-1; CDR3 protein: CASSPRGPRSYEQYF; CDR3 DNA: TGTGCCAGCAGCCCACGCGGCCCTCGCTCCTACGAGCAGTACTTC
D gene: NA; J gene: TRBJ2-7; clone size: once; V gene: TRBV6-5; CDR3 protein: CASSYTGLTVEQYF; CDR3 DNA: TGTGCCAGCAGTTACACAGGGTTAACTGTGGAGCAGTACTTC
D gene: TRBD1; J gene: TRBJ2-5; clone size: NA; V gene: TRBV7-3; CDR3 protein: CASSLGAGGKQETQYF; CDR3 DNA: TGTGCCAGCAGCTTAGGGGCAGGGGGCAAGCAAGAGACCCAGTACTTC
D gene: NA; J gene: TRBJ2-1; clone size: NA; V gene: TRBV7-9; CDR3 protein: CAWEDSSYNEQFF; CDR3 DNA: TGTGCCTGGGAGGACAGCTCCTACAATGAGCAGTTCTTC
D gene: NA; J gene: TRBJ2-2; clone size: NA; V gene: TRBV20-1; CDR3 protein: CSANIANTGELFF; CDR3 DNA: TGCAGTGCGAACATAGCGAACACCGGGGAGCTGTTTTTT
D gene: NA; J gene: TRBJ1-4; clone size: NA; V gene: TRBV29-1; CDR3 protein: CSVGGGRSNEKLFF; CDR3 DNA: TGCAGCGTTGGGGGAGGCAGGAGTAATGAAAAACTGTTTTTT
D gene: NA; J gene: TRBJ1-2; clone size: NA; V gene: TRBV5-1; CDR3 protein: CASSLTQANYGYTF; CDR3 DNA: TGCGCCAGCAGCTTAACACAGGCTAACTATGGCTACACCTTC
D gene: TRBD2; J gene: TRBJ2-7; clone size: once; V gene: TRBV20-1; CDR3 protein: CSAREERGASDEQYF; CDR3 DNA: TGCAGTGCTAGAGAGGAGCGGGGGGCCTCGGACGAGCAGTACTTC
D gene: NA; J gene: TRBJ2-5; clone size: NA; V gene: TRBV6-6; CDR3 protein: CASSRPPPKETQYF; CDR3 DNA: TGTGCCAGCAGCCGGCCTCCGCCAAAAGAGACCCAGTACTTC
D gene: NA; J gene: TRBJ2-7; clone size: NA; V gene: TRBV5-1; CDR3 protein: CASSPPTRTGEQYF; CDR3 DNA: TGCGCCAGCAGCCCCCCGACACGCACGGGCGAGCAGTACTTC
D gene: TRBD1; J gene: TRBJ2-1; clone size: NA; V gene: TRBV24-1; CDR3 protein: CATSVGTGRSYNEQFF; CDR3 DNA: TGTGCCACCAGTGTCGGGACAGGGAGGTCCTACAATGAGCAGTTCTTC
D gene: TRBD1; J gene: TRBJ1-5; clone size: NA; V gene: TRBV12-3/TRBV12-4; CDR3 protein: CASNPGQGIHQPQHF; CDR3 DNA: TGTGCCAGCAATCCGGGACAGGGAATCCATCAGCCCCAGCATTTT
D gene: TRBD1; J gene: TRBJ1-2; clone size: NA; V gene: TRBV7-8; CDR3 protein: CASRPNTGGPYGYTF; CDR3 DNA: TGTGCCAGCAGGCCCAACACAGGGGGACCCTATGGCTACACCTTC
D gene: NA; J gene: TRBJ2-2; clone size: NA; V gene: TRBV9; CDR3 protein: CASSVVASGELFF; CDR3 DNA: TGTGCCAGCAGCGTAGTAGCCTCCGGGGAGCTGTTTTTT
D gene: NA; J gene: TRBJ2-4; clone size: NA; V gene: TRBV12-3/TRBV12-4; CDR3 protein: CASSSKSRNIQYF; CDR3 DNA: TGTGCCAGCAGCTCGAAATCGAGAAACATTCAGTACTTC
D gene: NA; J gene: TRBJ2-5; clone size: NA; V gene: TRBV29-1; CDR3 protein: CSVPDSIRQETQYF; CDR3 DNA: TGCAGCGTTCCGGACAGCATCCGACAAGAGACCCAGTACTTC
D gene: NA; J gene: TRBJ2-2; clone size: NA; V gene: TRBV9; CDR3 protein: CASSVADYLTGELFF; CDR3 DNA: TGTGCCAGCAGCGTAGCGGATTACCTCACCGGGGAGCTGTTTTTT
D gene: NA; J gene: TRBJ2-1; clone size: NA; V gene: TRBV20-1; CDR3 protein: CSARDRVGWNEQFF; CDR3 DNA: TGCAGTGCTAGAGATCGGGTGGGTTGGAATGAGCAGTTCTTC
D gene: NA; J gene: TRBJ1-5; clone size: NA; V gene: TRBV5-1; CDR3 protein: CASSLWGYSNQPQHF; CDR3 DNA: TGCGCCAGCAGCTTGTGGGGGTATAGCAATCAGCCCCAGCATTTT
D gene: TRBD1; J gene: TRBJ1-2; clone size: NA; V gene: TRBV5-4; CDR3 protein: CASSQGQGTANYGYTF; CDR3 DNA: TGTGCCAGCAGCCAGGGACAGGGAACAGCTAACTATGGCTACACCTTC
D gene: TRBD2; J gene: TRBJ2-3; clone size: NA; V gene: TRBV20-1; CDR3 protein: CSATTSGGMSTDTQYF; CDR3 DNA: TGCAGTGCTACAACTAGCGGGGGCATGAGCACAGATACGCAGTATTTT
D gene: NA; J gene: TRBJ2-1; clone size: NA; V gene: TRBV6-2/TRBV6-3; CDR3 protein: CASTAGKDEQFF; CDR3 DNA: TGTGCCAGCACCGCCGGGAAGGATGAGCAGTTCTTC
D gene: NA; J gene: TRBJ1-4; clone size: NA; V gene: TRBV29-1; CDR3 protein: CSVVKGNHNEKLFF; CDR3 DNA: TGCAGCGTGGTAAAAGGGAACCATAATGAAAAACTGTTTTTT
D gene: NA; J gene: TRBJ2-5; clone size: once; V gene: TRBV7-2; CDR3 protein: CATSVGAVETQYF; CDR3 DNA: TGTGCCACCTCTGTGGGGGCCGTGGAGACCCAGTACTTC
D gene: TRBD1; J gene: TRBJ2-3; clone size: NA; V gene: TRBV29-1; CDR3 protein: CSVPSPQGASTDTQYF; CDR3 DNA: TGCAGCGTTCCCTCTCCCCAGGGGGCGAGCACAGATACGCAGTATTTT
D gene: NA; J gene: TRBJ2-3; clone size: NA; V gene: TRBV20-1; CDR3 protein: CSATHLRADTQYF; CDR3 DNA: TGCAGTGCTACCCACCTCCGGGCAGATACGCAGTATTTT
D gene: NA; J gene: TRBJ2-2; clone size: NA; V gene: TRBV7-2; CDR3 protein: CASLEVGELFF; CDR3 DNA: TGTGCCAGCTTGGAGGTCGGGGAGCTGTTTTTT
D gene: NA; J gene: TRBJ1-6; clone size: NA; V gene: TRBV3-1; CDR3 protein: CASSQGGSESSPLHF; CDR3 DNA: TGTGCCAGCAGCCAGGGGGGTTCCGAAAGTTCACCCCTCCACTTT
D gene: NA; J gene: TRBJ1-2; clone size: NA; V gene: TRBV25-1; CDR3 protein: CASSDDSYGYTF; CDR3 DNA: TGTGCCAGCAGTGACGACAGCTATGGCTACACCTTC
D gene: NA; J gene: TRBJ1-5; clone size: NA; V gene: TRBV20-1; CDR3 protein: CSARETGRGNQPQHF; CDR3 DNA: TGCAGTGCTAGAGAGACAGGTCGGGGCAATCAGCCCCAGCATTTT
D gene: TRBD2; J gene: TRBJ2-1; clone size: NA; V gene: TRBV29-1; CDR3 protein: CSVDGASGAYNEQFF; CDR3 DNA: TGCAGCGTTGACGGGGCTAGCGGGGCGTACAATGAGCAGTTCTTC
D gene: TRBD1; J gene: TRBJ1-6; clone size: NA; V gene: TRBV20-1; CDR3 protein: CSALSGGGSPLHF; CDR3 DNA: TGCAGTGCGCTGTCAGGGGGAGGTTCACCCCTCCACTTT
D gene: NA; J gene: TRBJ2-3; clone size: NA; V gene: TRBV24-1; CDR3 protein: CATSDPGAGDTQYF; CDR3 DNA: TGTGCCACCAGTGACCCAGGGGCGGGGGATACGCAGTATTTT
D gene: TRBD2; J gene: TRBJ2-2; clone size: NA; V gene: TRBV7-3; CDR3 protein: CASSSGTRNTGELFF; CDR3 DNA: TGTGCCAGCAGCTCCGGGACTAGAAACACCGGGGAGCTGTTTTTT